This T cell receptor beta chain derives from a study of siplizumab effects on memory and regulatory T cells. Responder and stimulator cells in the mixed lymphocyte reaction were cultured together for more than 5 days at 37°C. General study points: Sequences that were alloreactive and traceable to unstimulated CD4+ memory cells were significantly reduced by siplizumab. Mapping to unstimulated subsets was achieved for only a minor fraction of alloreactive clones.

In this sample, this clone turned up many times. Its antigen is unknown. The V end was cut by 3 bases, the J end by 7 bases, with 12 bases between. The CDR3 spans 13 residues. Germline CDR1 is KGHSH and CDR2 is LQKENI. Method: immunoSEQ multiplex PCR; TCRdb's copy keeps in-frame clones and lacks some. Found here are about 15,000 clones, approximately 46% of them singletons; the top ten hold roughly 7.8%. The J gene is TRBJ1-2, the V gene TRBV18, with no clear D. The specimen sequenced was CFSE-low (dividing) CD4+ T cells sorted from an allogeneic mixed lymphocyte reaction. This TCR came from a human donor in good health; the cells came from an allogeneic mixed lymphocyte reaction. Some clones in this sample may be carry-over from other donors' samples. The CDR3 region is CASSPSGWFGYTF. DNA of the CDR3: TGTGCCAGCTCACCTTCGGGTTGGTTTGGCTACACCTTC.